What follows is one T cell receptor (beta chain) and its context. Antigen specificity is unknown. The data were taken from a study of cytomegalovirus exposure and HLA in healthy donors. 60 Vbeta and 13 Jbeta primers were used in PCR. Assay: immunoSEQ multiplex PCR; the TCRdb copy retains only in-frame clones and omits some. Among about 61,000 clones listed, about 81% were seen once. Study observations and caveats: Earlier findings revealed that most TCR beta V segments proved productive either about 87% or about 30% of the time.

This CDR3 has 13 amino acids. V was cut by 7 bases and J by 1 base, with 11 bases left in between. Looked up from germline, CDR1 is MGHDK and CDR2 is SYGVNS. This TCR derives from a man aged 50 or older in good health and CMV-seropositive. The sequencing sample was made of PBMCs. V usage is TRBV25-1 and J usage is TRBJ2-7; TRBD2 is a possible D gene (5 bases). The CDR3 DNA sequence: TGTGCCAGCACCATGGACTTTTCCTACGAGCAGTACTTC. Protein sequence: CASTMDFSYEQYF.